This T cell receptor beta chain derives from a study of shared T cell receptors in the human thymus. With V trimmed by 3 bases and J by 9 bases, 11 bases remained unmatched. This CDR3 contains 16 residues. CDR1 MGHRA and CDR2 YSYEKL come from the germline V gene. Some clones are missing from TCRdb's copy, which holds only in-frame ones; the method was immunoSEQ multiplex PCR. Of roughly 410,000 clones listed, over 90% are singletons. Sequencing input: thymocytes. This receptor was taken from a human donor. The rearrangement joins TRBV4-1 to TRBJ2-3, with 11 bases matching TRBD2. CDR3 nucleotide sequence: TGCGCCAGCAGCCACGTTATGGCACTAGCGGGAGACACGCAGTATTTT. Protein: CASSHVMALAGDTQYF.